A selection of T cell receptor beta chains follows, all from one sample in a study of cytomegalovirus exposure and HLA in healthy donors. Assay used: immunoSEQ multiplex PCR; TCRdb lists only in-frame clones, some missing. The sample contains 130,000 or so clones, 77% of which appear only once. The source material was PBMCs. Source of these receptors: a female donor in good health and CMV-seronegative. The CDR3 runs from the conserved cysteine through the conserved F or W. A D gene is named only where the DNA matches it firmly. Clone size is stated in some rows and not others, as once, few, many or a class when expanded.

abundance: NA; j_gene: TRBJ2-1; d_gene: TRBD2; v_gene: TRBV5-1; CDR3nt: TGCGCCAGCAGCTCGACTAGCGGGATCTACAATGAGCAGTTCTTC; CDR3aa: CASSSTSGIYNEQFF
abundance: NA; j_gene: TRBJ2-7; d_gene: NA; v_gene: TRBV5-1; CDR3nt: TGCGCCAGCAGCTTGGACCGAGCGGAGCAGTACTTC; CDR3aa: CASSLDRAEQYF
abundance: NA; j_gene: TRBJ2-5; d_gene: NA; v_gene: TRBV6-5; CDR3nt: TGTGCCAGCAGTTACTTCTTCCAAGAGACCCAGTACTTC; CDR3aa: CASSYFFQETQYF
abundance: NA; j_gene: TRBJ2-2; d_gene: NA; v_gene: TRBV19; CDR3nt: TGTGCCAGTAAAGGAAGCGGTAACACCGGGGAGCTGTTTTTT; CDR3aa: CASKGSGNTGELFF
abundance: NA; j_gene: TRBJ1-5; d_gene: TRBD1; v_gene: TRBV7-9; CDR3nt: TGTGCCAGCAGCCTATCGACAGGGGGCTGGGGCAATCAGCCCCAGCATTTT; CDR3aa: CASSLSTGGWGNQPQHF
abundance: few; j_gene: TRBJ1-1; d_gene: TRBD1; v_gene: TRBV25-1; CDR3nt: TGTGCCAGCAGTTCTACAGGGGAATCTGAAGCTTTCTTT; CDR3aa: CASSSTGESEAFF
abundance: NA; j_gene: TRBJ1-3; d_gene: NA; v_gene: TRBV5-1; CDR3nt: TGCGCCAGCAGCTTGGGACAGAGCTCTGGAAACACCATATATTTT; CDR3aa: CASSLGQSSGNTIYF
abundance: few; j_gene: TRBJ1-2; d_gene: NA; v_gene: TRBV29-1; CDR3nt: TGCAGCGTCGTCCGGGACAAGAACTATGGCTACACCTTC; CDR3aa: CSVVRDKNYGYTF
abundance: NA; j_gene: TRBJ1-5; d_gene: NA; v_gene: TRBV6-1; CDR3nt: TGTGCCAGCAGTGAATGGATTCAACAGGGTAATCAGCCCCAGCATTTT; CDR3aa: CASSEWIQQGNQPQHF
abundance: once; j_gene: TRBJ1-3; d_gene: NA; v_gene: TRBV29-1; CDR3nt: TGCAGCGTTGAAGCTCAGGGAAACACCATATATTTT; CDR3aa: CSVEAQGNTIYF
abundance: NA; j_gene: TRBJ1-1; d_gene: NA; v_gene: TRBV2; CDR3nt: TGTGCCAGCAGTGATGCCGGTGAAGCTTTCTTT; CDR3aa: CASSDAGEAFF
abundance: NA; j_gene: TRBJ2-1; d_gene: TRBD1; v_gene: TRBV5-1; CDR3nt: TGCGCCAGCAGCTTACAGGGGTCGAGCTCCTACAATGAGCAGTTCTTC; CDR3aa: CASSLQGSSSYNEQFF
abundance: NA; j_gene: TRBJ2-5; d_gene: NA; v_gene: TRBV7-8; CDR3nt: TGTGCCAGCAGCTTTGGGGAAGCGGGGACCCAGTACTTC; CDR3aa: CASSFGEAGTQYF
abundance: NA; j_gene: TRBJ2-5; d_gene: NA; v_gene: TRBV29-1; CDR3nt: TGCAGCGCCTATGACGGGGAGACCCAGTACTTC; CDR3aa: CSAYDGETQYF
abundance: NA; j_gene: TRBJ2-1; d_gene: TRBD2; v_gene: TRBV6-5; CDR3nt: TGTGCCAGCAGTCCTGCTAGCGGGGACTACAATGAGCAGTTCTTC; CDR3aa: CASSPASGDYNEQFF
abundance: NA; j_gene: TRBJ2-2; d_gene: NA; v_gene: TRBV5-1; CDR3nt: TGCGCCAGCACCGGTGGAGGGGGCAATACCGGGGAGCTGTTTTTT; CDR3aa: CASTGGGGNTGELFF
abundance: once; j_gene: TRBJ1-2; d_gene: NA; v_gene: TRBV5-1; CDR3nt: TGCGCCAGCAGCTTGGTGGCTGAGGCTGGCTACACCTTC; CDR3aa: CASSLVAEAGYTF
abundance: once; j_gene: TRBJ1-4; d_gene: TRBD1; v_gene: TRBV28; CDR3nt: TGTGCCAGCAGACAATCCGGGCAATTTGCAGGGGGCGCGGGTGAAAAACTGTTTTTT; CDR3aa: CASRQSGQFAGGAGEKLFF
abundance: NA; j_gene: TRBJ1-4; d_gene: NA; v_gene: TRBV9; CDR3nt: TGTGCCAGCAGCGCGTTGGACAGCACTAATGAAAAACTGTTTTTT; CDR3aa: CASSALDSTNEKLFF
abundance: few; j_gene: TRBJ2-1; d_gene: TRBD2; v_gene: TRBV18; CDR3nt: TGTGCCAGCTCACCACCGGGGGCGGGGGGGCTTTCCTACAATGAGCAGTTCTTC; CDR3aa: CASSPPGAGGLSYNEQFF
abundance: NA; j_gene: TRBJ2-1; d_gene: TRBD1; v_gene: TRBV6-1; CDR3nt: TGTGCCAGCACCTTGGGACAGGCCCACTACAATGAGCAGTTCTTC; CDR3aa: CASTLGQAHYNEQFF
abundance: NA; j_gene: TRBJ2-7; d_gene: NA; v_gene: TRBV7-9; CDR3nt: TGTTCCAGCAGAACACAGGGCTACGAGCAGTACTTC; CDR3aa: CSSRTQGYEQYF
abundance: NA; j_gene: TRBJ2-1; d_gene: TRBD2; v_gene: TRBV7-6; CDR3nt: TGTGCCAGCAGCTTAGGGCTAGCGGAGATCTACAATGAGCAGTTCTTC; CDR3aa: CASSLGLAEIYNEQFF
abundance: NA; j_gene: TRBJ1-4; d_gene: TRBD1; v_gene: TRBV7-8; CDR3nt: TGTGCCAGCAGCCCCACAGGGGCTGTTGGGGAAAAACTGTTTTTT; CDR3aa: CASSPTGAVGEKLFF
abundance: NA; j_gene: TRBJ2-5; d_gene: TRBD1; v_gene: TRBV7-6; CDR3nt: TGTGCCAGCAGCCGAGGGACAGGGGTGCAAGAGACCCAGTACTTC; CDR3aa: CASSRGTGVQETQYF
abundance: NA; j_gene: TRBJ2-1; d_gene: NA; v_gene: TRBV7-2; CDR3nt: TGTGCCAGCAGCCCCGGTGGTGCGGGAAGTTACAATGAGCAGTTCTTC; CDR3aa: CASSPGGAGSYNEQFF
abundance: NA; j_gene: TRBJ2-7; d_gene: NA; v_gene: TRBV2; CDR3nt: TGTGCCAGCAGTTCAGGGCTTGTGGGGGGTGGCTCCTACGAGCAGTACTTC; CDR3aa: CASSSGLVGGGSYEQYF
abundance: NA; j_gene: TRBJ1-1; d_gene: TRBD1; v_gene: TRBV7-6; CDR3nt: TGTGCCAGCAGCTTAGAGGGACCGGGACAGGGGAGACGGGAAGCTTTCTTT; CDR3aa: CASSLEGPGQGRREAFF
abundance: NA; j_gene: TRBJ2-1; d_gene: TRBD2; v_gene: TRBV27; CDR3nt: TGTGCCAGCAGTCCCCGGCGAAGCGGGAGGGTGTCCTACAATGAGCAGTTCTTC; CDR3aa: CASSPRRSGRVSYNEQFF
abundance: NA; j_gene: TRBJ1-4; d_gene: NA; v_gene: TRBV6-5; CDR3nt: TGTGCCAGCAGTTATTCCCCAACAGGGATGGAGGAAAAACTGTTTTTT; CDR3aa: CASSYSPTGMEEKLFF
abundance: NA; j_gene: TRBJ1-1; d_gene: TRBD1; v_gene: TRBV18; CDR3nt: TGTGCCAGCTCACCGCCCGGGACAGGGGGAGTGGGCACTGAAGCTTTCTTT; CDR3aa: CASSPPGTGGVGTEAFF
abundance: NA; j_gene: TRBJ2-7; d_gene: NA; v_gene: TRBV28; CDR3nt: TGTGCCAGCAGTTTAGAGATCCGGGGAGAGCAGTACTTC; CDR3aa: CASSLEIRGEQYF
abundance: NA; j_gene: TRBJ2-6; d_gene: NA; v_gene: TRBV25-1; CDR3nt: TGTGCCAGCAGTTCGAGGACAGCATACTCTGGGGCCAACGTCCTGACTTTC; CDR3aa: CASSSRTAYSGANVLTF
abundance: NA; j_gene: TRBJ2-7; d_gene: TRBD1; v_gene: TRBV27; CDR3nt: TGTGCCAGCCTAACCCTCCCGGTTGGCAGGGGGCGCGAGCAGTACTTC; CDR3aa: CASLTLPVGRGREQYF
abundance: NA; j_gene: TRBJ2-2; d_gene: NA; v_gene: TRBV11-3; CDR3nt: TGTGCCAGCAGCTTAGACGCCGGGGAGCTGTTTTTT; CDR3aa: CASSLDAGELFF
abundance: NA; j_gene: TRBJ1-2; d_gene: TRBD1; v_gene: TRBV7-8; CDR3nt: TGTGCCAGCAGCCTAACGGGACAGGGGGGAGCTGGCTACACCTTC; CDR3aa: CASSLTGQGGAGYTF
abundance: NA; j_gene: TRBJ2-7; d_gene: NA; v_gene: TRBV7-8; CDR3nt: TGTGCCAGCACCCCTGGGCGGGGGCGATCCTACGAGCAGTACTTC; CDR3aa: CASTPGRGRSYEQYF
abundance: few; j_gene: TRBJ1-3; d_gene: NA; v_gene: TRBV6-6; CDR3nt: TGTGCCAGCAGTAAACAGGGTTCTGGAAACACCATATATTTT; CDR3aa: CASSKQGSGNTIYF
abundance: NA; j_gene: TRBJ1-1; d_gene: TRBD1; v_gene: TRBV5-1; CDR3nt: TGCGCCAGCGGGGAGACAGGGGGAACTTTCTTT; CDR3aa: CASGETGGTFF
abundance: NA; j_gene: TRBJ2-6; d_gene: NA; v_gene: TRBV11-2; CDR3nt: TGTGCCAGCAGCCACCAACGCGGCTCTGGGGCCAACGTCCTGACTTTC; CDR3aa: CASSHQRGSGANVLTF
abundance: NA; j_gene: TRBJ2-1; d_gene: TRBD2; v_gene: TRBV5-1; CDR3nt: TGCGCCAGCAGCTTCACTAGCGGGGGGGCCAACAGGGAGCAGTTCTTC; CDR3aa: CASSFTSGGANREQFF
abundance: NA; j_gene: TRBJ1-2; d_gene: TRBD1; v_gene: TRBV27; CDR3nt: TGTGCCAGCAGTAGGGACAGGGCATTCACCGGCTATGGCTACACCTTC; CDR3aa: CASSRDRAFTGYGYTF
abundance: NA; j_gene: TRBJ1-1; d_gene: TRBD1; v_gene: TRBV29-1; CDR3nt: TGCAGCGCAAGACGGGCAGGGGGTACTGAAGCTTTCTTT; CDR3aa: CSARRAGGTEAFF
abundance: once; j_gene: TRBJ1-6; d_gene: NA; v_gene: TRBV4-1; CDR3nt: TGCGCCAGCAGCCATACGGGTGACCATTCACCCCTCCACTTT; CDR3aa: CASSHTGDHSPLHF
abundance: NA; j_gene: TRBJ2-1; d_gene: NA; v_gene: TRBV18; CDR3nt: TGTGCCAGCTCACCACTCGATGAGCAGTTCTTC; CDR3aa: CASSPLDEQFF
abundance: NA; j_gene: TRBJ2-5; d_gene: TRBD2; v_gene: TRBV6-5; CDR3nt: TGTGCCAGCAGTAGACTACGGGGGGGTATAGAGACCCAGTACTTC; CDR3aa: CASSRLRGGIETQYF
abundance: NA; j_gene: TRBJ2-7; d_gene: TRBD2; v_gene: TRBV10-3; CDR3nt: TGTGCCATCAGTTCGGGGATAGCGGGTAGCAACGAGCAGTACTTC; CDR3aa: CAISSGIAGSNEQYF
abundance: NA; j_gene: TRBJ2-6; d_gene: TRBD1; v_gene: TRBV9; CDR3nt: TGTGCCAGCAGCAACCCGGGACAGAGCTCTGGGGCCAACGTCCTGACTTTC; CDR3aa: CASSNPGQSSGANVLTF
abundance: NA; j_gene: TRBJ2-6; d_gene: TRBD1; v_gene: TRBV6-5; CDR3nt: TGTGCCAGCCAGGACAGGGGATTTGGGGCCAACGTCCTGACTTTC; CDR3aa: CASQDRGFGANVLTF
abundance: NA; j_gene: TRBJ2-1; d_gene: NA; v_gene: TRBV7-2; CDR3nt: TGTGCCAGCAGCTTAACGGCGGGGGCCCCGACGAAGTTCTTC; CDR3aa: CASSLTAGAPTKFF
abundance: NA; j_gene: TRBJ1-4; d_gene: NA; v_gene: TRBV6-1; CDR3nt: TGTGCCAGCAGTGAGGGAGGGGCGCGGAATGAAAAACTGTTTTTT; CDR3aa: CASSEGGARNEKLFF